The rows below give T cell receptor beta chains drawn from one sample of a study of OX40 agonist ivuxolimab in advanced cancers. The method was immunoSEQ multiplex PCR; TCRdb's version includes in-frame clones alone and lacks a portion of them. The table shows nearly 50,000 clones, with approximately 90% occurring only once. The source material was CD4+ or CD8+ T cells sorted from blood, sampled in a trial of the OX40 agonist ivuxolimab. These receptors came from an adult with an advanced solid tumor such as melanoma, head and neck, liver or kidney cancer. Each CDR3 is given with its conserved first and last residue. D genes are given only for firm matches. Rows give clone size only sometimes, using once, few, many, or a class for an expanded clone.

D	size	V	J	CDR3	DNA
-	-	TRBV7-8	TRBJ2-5	CASSFRRSQETQYF	TGTGCCAGCAGCTTCCGCCGGAGCCAAGAGACCCAGTACTTC
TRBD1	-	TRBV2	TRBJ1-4	CASSLRQGKEEKLFF	TGTGCCAGCAGTTTAAGACAGGGTAAAGAAGAAAAACTGTTTTTT
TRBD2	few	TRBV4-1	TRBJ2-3	CASSAGLADTQYF	TGCGCCAGCAGCGCGGGACTAGCGGATACGCAGTATTTT
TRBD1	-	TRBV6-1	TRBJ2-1	CASRASGQGTSEQFF	TGTGCCAGCAGGGCTTCGGGACAGGGTACATCTGAGCAGTTCTTC
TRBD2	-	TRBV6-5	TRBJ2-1	CASSYRLADNEQFF	TGTGCCAGCAGTTACCGACTAGCGGACAATGAGCAGTTCTTC
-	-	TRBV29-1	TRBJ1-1	CSAEQVPNTEAFF	TGCAGCGCTGAACAGGTCCCGAACACTGAAGCTTTCTTT
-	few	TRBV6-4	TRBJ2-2	CASSTGYTGELFF	TGTGCCAGCAGTACAGGGTACACCGGGGAGCTGTTTTTT
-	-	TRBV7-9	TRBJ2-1	CASSLDGEQFF	TGTGCCAGCAGCTTAGATGGAGAGCAGTTCTTC
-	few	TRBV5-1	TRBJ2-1	CASSPGVSSEQFF	TGCGCCAGCAGCCCGGGGGTCTCGAGTGAGCAGTTCTTC
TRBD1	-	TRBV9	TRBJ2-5	CASSSRTGERETQYF	TGTGCCAGCAGCTCCCGGACAGGGGAGCGGGAGACCCAGTACTTC
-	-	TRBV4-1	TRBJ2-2	CASARLPTGELFF	TGCGCCAGCGCGAGGCTACCTACCGGGGAGCTGTTTTTT
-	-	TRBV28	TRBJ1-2	CASSSGQLPYGYTF	TGTGCCAGCAGTTCGGGGCAGTTACCCTATGGCTACACCTTC
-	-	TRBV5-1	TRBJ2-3	CASSLARGSTDTQYF	TGCGCCAGCAGCTTGGCGCGGGGTAGCACAGATACGCAGTATTTT
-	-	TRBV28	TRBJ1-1	CASSLDQERTTEAFF	TGTGCCAGCAGTTTGGACCAGGAACGGACCACTGAAGCTTTCTTT
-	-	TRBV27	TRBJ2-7	CASIGQPTYEQYF	TGTGCCAGCATCGGACAGCCAACCTACGAGCAGTACTTC
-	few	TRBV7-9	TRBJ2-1	CASSPPRDEQFF	TGTGCCAGCAGCCCCCCGAGGGATGAGCAGTTCTTC
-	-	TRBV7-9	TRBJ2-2	CASSLDYTGELFF	TGTGCCAGCAGCTTAGACTACACCGGGGAGCTGTTTTTT
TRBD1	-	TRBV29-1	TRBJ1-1	CSVEPTGSNTEAFF	TGCAGCGTAGAGCCGACAGGGTCTAACACTGAAGCTTTCTTT
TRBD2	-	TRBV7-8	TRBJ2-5	CASSFTPSGRAETQYF	TGTGCCAGCAGCTTTACTCCTAGCGGGAGGGCAGAGACCCAGTACTTC
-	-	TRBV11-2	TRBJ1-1	CASSKDRNMNTEAFF	TGTGCCAGCAGCAAGGACAGAAACATGAACACTGAAGCTTTCTTT
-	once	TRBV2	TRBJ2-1	CASSVMGYEQFF	TGTGCCAGCAGTGTAATGGGATATGAGCAGTTCTTC
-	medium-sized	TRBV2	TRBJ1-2	CASSGGYYGYTF	TGTGCCAGCAGTGGGGGGTACTATGGCTACACCTTC
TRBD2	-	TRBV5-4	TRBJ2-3	CASSFSGRPGTQYF	TGTGCCAGCAGCTTTAGCGGGCGACCAGGTACGCAGTATTTT
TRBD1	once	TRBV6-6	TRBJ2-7	CASSYGTVGYEQYF	TGTGCCAGCAGTTACGGGACAGTCGGATACGAGCAGTACTTC
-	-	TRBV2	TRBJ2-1	CASSEGPPPDEQFF	TGTGCCAGCAGTGAAGGGCCCCCTCCCGATGAGCAGTTCTTC
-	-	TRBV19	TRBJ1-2	CASSMMSGYTF	TGTGCCAGTAGTATGATGTCGGGCTACACCTTC
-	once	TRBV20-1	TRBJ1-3	CSASLDRTPHF	TGCAGTGCTAGCCTTGACCGTACCCCCCATTTT
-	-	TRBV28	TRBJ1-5	CASSLLGAGNQPQHF	TGTGCCAGCAGTTTGTTGGGGGCGGGCAATCAGCCCCAGCATTTT
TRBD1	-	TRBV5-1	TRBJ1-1	CASSLGQGGTEAFF	TGCGCCAGCAGCTTGGGACAGGGGGGAACTGAAGCTTTCTTT
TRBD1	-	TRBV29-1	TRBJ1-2	CSVVNSGGGGYTF	TGCAGCGTTGTAAATTCAGGGGGCGGGGGCTACACCTTC
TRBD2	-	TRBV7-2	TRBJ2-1	CASSLWASGSYNEQFF	TGTGCCAGCAGCTTATGGGCTAGCGGGTCCTACAATGAGCAGTTCTTC
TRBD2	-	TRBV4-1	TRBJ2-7	CASSQGRGVPEQYF	TGCGCCAGCAGCCAAGGGCGGGGGGTACCCGAGCAGTACTTC
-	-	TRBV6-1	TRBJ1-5	CASSTEPSSNQPQHF	TGTGCCAGCAGTACAGAACCATCCAGCAATCAGCCCCAGCATTTT
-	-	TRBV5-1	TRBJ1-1	CASSLAEQVNTEAFF	TGCGCCAGCAGCTTGGCCGAGCAGGTGAACACTGAAGCTTTCTTT
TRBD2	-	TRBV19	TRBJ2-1	CASSFSGLVGNEQFF	TGTGCCAGTAGTTTTTCGGGACTAGTTGGCAATGAGCAGTTCTTC
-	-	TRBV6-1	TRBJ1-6	CASTSNTGNSPLHF	TGTGCCAGCACCTCTAACACAGGAAATTCACCCCTCCACTTT
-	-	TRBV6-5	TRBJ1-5	CASSYPGGSQHF	TGTGCCAGCAGTTACCCGGGGGGGTCCCAGCATTTT
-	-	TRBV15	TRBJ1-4	CATSRVYNEKLFF	TGTGCCACCAGCAGAGTCTATAATGAAAAACTGTTTTTT
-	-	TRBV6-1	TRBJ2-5	CASSESVMATQETQYF	TGTGCCAGCAGTGAAAGCGTAATGGCTACTCAAGAGACCCAGTACTTC
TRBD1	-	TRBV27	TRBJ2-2	CASRWTGEVGELFF	TGTGCCAGCAGATGGACAGGGGAGGTCGGGGAGCTGTTTTTT
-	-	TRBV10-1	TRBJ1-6	CASSDQPGNSPLHF	TGCGCCAGCAGTGATCAGCCAGGGAATTCACCCCTCCACTTT
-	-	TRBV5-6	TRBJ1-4	CASSRREVGATEKLFF	TGTGCCAGCAGCCGCCGGGAGGTAGGGGCCACTGAAAAACTGTTTTTT
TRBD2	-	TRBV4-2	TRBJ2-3	CASSQEKSGRPDTQYF	TGTGCCAGCAGCCAAGAGAAGAGCGGGAGACCAGATACGCAGTATTTT
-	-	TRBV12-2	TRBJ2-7	CASRLVVFGDCYCEYYEQYF	TGTGCAAGTCGCTTAGTAGTGTTTGGGGATTGTTATTGTGAGTACTACGAGCAGTACTTC
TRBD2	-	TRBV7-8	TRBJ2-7	CASSLGRDYYEQYF	TGTGCCAGCAGCTTAGGTCGGGACTACTACGAGCAGTACTTC
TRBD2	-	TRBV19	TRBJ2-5	CASSMVFGLAVQETQYF	TGTGCCAGTAGTATGGTTTTCGGACTAGCGGTTCAAGAGACCCAGTACTTC
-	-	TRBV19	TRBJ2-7	CASTDSPPYEQYF	TGTGCCAGCACGGACTCCCCCCCCTACGAGCAGTACTTC